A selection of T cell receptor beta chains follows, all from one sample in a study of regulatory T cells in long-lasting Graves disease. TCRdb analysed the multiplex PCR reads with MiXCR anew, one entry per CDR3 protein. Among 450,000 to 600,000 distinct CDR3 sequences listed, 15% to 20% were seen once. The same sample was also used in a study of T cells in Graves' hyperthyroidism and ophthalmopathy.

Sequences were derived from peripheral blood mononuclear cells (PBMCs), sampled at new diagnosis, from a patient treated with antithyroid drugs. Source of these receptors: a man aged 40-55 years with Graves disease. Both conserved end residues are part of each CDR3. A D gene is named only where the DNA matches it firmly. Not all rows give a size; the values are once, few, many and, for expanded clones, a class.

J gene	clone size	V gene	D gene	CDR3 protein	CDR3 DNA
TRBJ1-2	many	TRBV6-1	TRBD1	CASSTTGGVHGYTF	TGTGCCAGCAGTACCACAGGGGGCGTACATGGCTACACCTTC
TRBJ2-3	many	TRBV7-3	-	CASSLSPQSTQYF	TGTGCCAGCAGCTTATCCCCTCAGAGTACGCAGTATTTT
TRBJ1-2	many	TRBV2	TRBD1	CASSETGTGLNYGYTF	TGTGCCAGCAGTGAAACTGGGACAGGTTTGAACTATGGCTACACCTTC
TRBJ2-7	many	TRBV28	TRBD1	CASSLFPPRQGKSYEQYF	TGTGCCAGCAGTTTATTTCCACCCAGACAGGGCAAGTCCTACGAGCAGTACTTC
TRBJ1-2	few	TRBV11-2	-	CASSLGRAFYGYTF	TGTGCCAGCAGCTTGGGCAGGGCTTTCTATGGCTACACCTTC
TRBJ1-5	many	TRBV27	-	CASTARGGINQPQHF	TGTGCCAGCACCGCGAGGGGGGGGATCAATCAGCCCCAGCATTTT
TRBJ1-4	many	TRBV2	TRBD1	CASSDAGQGNEKLFF	TGTGCCAGCAGTGACGCGGGACAGGGGAATGAAAAACTGTTTTTT
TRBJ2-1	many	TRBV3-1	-	CASSQEVLSYNEQFF	TGTGCCAGCAGCCAAGAGGTTCTCTCCTACAATGAGCAGTTCTTC
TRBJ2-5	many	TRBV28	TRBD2	CASSLGSGIRETQYF	TGTGCCAGCAGTTTGGGAAGCGGGATTCGGGAGACCCAGTACTTC
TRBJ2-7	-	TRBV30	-	CAWSVRPSSYEQYF	TGTGCCTGGAGTGTAAGGCCCAGCTCCTACGAGCAGTACTTC
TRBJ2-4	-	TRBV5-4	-	CASSSRVNGSKNIQYF	TGTGCCAGCAGCAGTCGGGTCAATGGGTCCAAAAACATTCAGTACTTC
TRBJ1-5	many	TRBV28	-	CASSRIRQGNNQPQHF	TGTGCCAGCAGTCGAATTCGCCAGGGTAACAATCAGCCCCAGCATTTT
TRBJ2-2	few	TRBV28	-	CASSLYRQNRDTGELFF	TGTGCCAGCAGTTTGTATCGACAGAACAGGGACACCGGGGAGCTGTTTTTT
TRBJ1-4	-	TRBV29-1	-	CSVEGRGPTNEKLSF	TGCAGCGTTGAAGGCCGGGGGCCCACTAATGAAAAACTGTCTTTT
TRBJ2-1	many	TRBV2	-	CASMDNNNEQFF	TGTGCCAGCATGGATAATAACAATGAGCAGTTCTTC
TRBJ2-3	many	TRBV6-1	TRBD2	CASKSGKSTDTQYF	TGTGCCAGCAAAAGCGGGAAAAGCACAGATACGCAGTATTTT
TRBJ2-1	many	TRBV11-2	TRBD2	CASSRDGGGSYNEQFF	TGTGCCAGCAGCCGAGACGGCGGGGGCTCCTACAATGAGCAGTTCTTC
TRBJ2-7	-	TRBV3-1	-	CASSPLLEDYEQYF	TGTGCCAGCAGCCCCTTGTTGGAGGACTACGAGCAGTACTTC
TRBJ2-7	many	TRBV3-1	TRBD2	CASSQGGGGRAGEQYF	TGTGCCAGCAGCCAAGGGGGGGGTGGGAGAGCTGGCGAGCAGTACTTC
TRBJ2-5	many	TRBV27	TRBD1	CASGTGGRGETQYF	TGTGCCAGCGGGACAGGGGGCCGAGGAGAGACCCAGTACTTC
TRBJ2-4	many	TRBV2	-	CATTPRVNIQYF	TGTGCCACCACCCCAAGGGTAAACATTCAGTACTTC
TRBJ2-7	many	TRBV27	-	CATTPGAGPSYEQYF	TGTGCCACCACCCCGGGGGCGGGACCCTCCTACGAGCAGTACTTC
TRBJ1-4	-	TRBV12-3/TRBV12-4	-	CASSPLRGTNEKLFF	TGTGCCAGCAGTCCCCTGAGGGGGACTAATGAAAAACTGTTTTTT
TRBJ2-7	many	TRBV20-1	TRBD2	CSASRDSALAGDYEQYF	TGCAGTGCCTCTAGAGACTCTGCGTTAGCGGGGGACTACGAGCAGTACTTC
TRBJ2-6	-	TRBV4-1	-	CASSPSPVRRANVLTF	TGCGCCAGCAGCCCTTCCCCCGTCAGGAGGGCCAACGTCCTGACTTTC
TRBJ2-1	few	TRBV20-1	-	CSARDRANSYNEQFF	TGCAGTGCTAGAGATCGAGCGAACTCCTACAATGAGCAGTTCTTC
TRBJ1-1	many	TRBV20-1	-	CSARRSGTEAFF	TGCAGTGCTAGACGTTCGGGCACTGAAGCTTTCTTT
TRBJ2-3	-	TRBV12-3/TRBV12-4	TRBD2	CASSDAGAQYF	TGTGCCAGCAGCGACGCGGGGGCGCAGTATTTT
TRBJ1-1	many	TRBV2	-	CASSDDMNTEAFF	TGTGCCAGCAGTGACGACATGAACACTGAAGCTTTCTTT
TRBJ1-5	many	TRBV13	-	CASSAKGSNQPQHF	TGTGCCAGCAGCGCTAAGGGTAGCAATCAGCCCCAGCATTTT
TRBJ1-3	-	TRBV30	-	CAWSVAARGTIYF	TGTGCCTGGAGTGTAGCAGCCAGGGGCACCATATATTTT
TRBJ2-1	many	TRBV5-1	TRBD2	CASSWTSGKNAEQFF	TGCGCCAGCAGCTGGACTAGCGGGAAAAACGCTGAGCAGTTCTTC
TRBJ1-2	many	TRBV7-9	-	CASRARDRNGYTF	TGTGCCAGCAGAGCCCGGGACCGAAATGGCTACACCTTC
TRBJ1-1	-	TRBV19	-	CASSIVFDRNTEAFF	TGTGCCAGTAGTATAGTCTTCGACAGGAACACTGAAGCTTTCTTT
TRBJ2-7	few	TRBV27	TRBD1	CASSSQGQSSYEQYF	TGCGCCAGCAGTTCTCAGGGACAGAGCTCCTACGAGCAGTACTTC
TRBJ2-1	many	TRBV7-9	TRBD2	CASSFSGSNEQFF	TGTGCCAGCAGCTTCAGCGGGAGTAATGAGCAGTTCTTC
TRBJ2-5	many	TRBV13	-	CASSLLARRETQYF	TGTGCCAGCAGCTTGCTAGCTCGTCGGGAGACCCAGTACTTC
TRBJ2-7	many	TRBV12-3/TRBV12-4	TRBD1	CASSLSIVGQSYEQYF	TGTGCCAGCAGTTTATCAATAGTGGGACAGAGCTACGAGCAGTACTTC
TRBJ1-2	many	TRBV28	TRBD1	CASSLFPRGDTNYGYTF	TGTGCCAGCAGTTTATTTCCCAGGGGGGATACTAACTATGGCTACACCTTC
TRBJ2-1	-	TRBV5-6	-	CASSLGGTGRSNEQFF	TGTGCCAGCAGCTTGGGGGGGACGGGACGATCCAATGAGCAGTTCTTC
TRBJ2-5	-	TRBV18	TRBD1	CASSLHPGQGGETQYF	TGTGCCAGCTCACTGCACCCGGGACAGGGGGGAGAGACCCAGTACTTC
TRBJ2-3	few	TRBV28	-	CAVRRSSTDTQYF	TGTGCCGTGAGGCGGTCTAGCACAGATACGCAGTATTTT
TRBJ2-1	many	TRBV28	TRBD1	CASSLIPGQANF	TGTGCCAGCAGTCTAATACCGGGACAGGCCAACTTC
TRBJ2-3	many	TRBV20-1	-	CSAAPAAGTDTQYF	TGCAGTGCTGCCCCAGCAGCTGGCACAGATACGCAGTATTTT
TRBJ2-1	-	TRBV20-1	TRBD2	CSAGGGETYNEQFF	TGCAGTGCTGGGGGGGGAGAGACCTACAATGAGCAGTTCTTC
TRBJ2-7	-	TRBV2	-	CASRPDGRFYEQYF	TGTGCCAGCCGCCCGGACGGGAGATTCTACGAGCAGTACTTC
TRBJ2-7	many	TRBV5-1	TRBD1	CASSVGTGITYEQYF	TGCGCCAGCAGCGTGGGGACAGGGATAACCTACGAGCAGTACTTC
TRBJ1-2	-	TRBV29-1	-	CSLSSGDPYGYTF	TGCAGCCTCTCGAGTGGTGACCCCTATGGCTACACCTTC
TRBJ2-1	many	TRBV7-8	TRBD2	CASSYIAGGPNEQFF	TGTGCCAGCAGCTACATAGCGGGAGGGCCAAATGAGCAGTTCTTC